These 22 T cell receptor beta chains originate from one sample sequenced in a study of shared clonotypes between healthy human individuals. The repertoire was sequenced with immunoSEQ multiplex PCR; TCRdb's copy has only in-frame clones and lacks some. The data show fewer than 800,000 clones, 90% to 95% seen once. Naive CD8 isolation took CD45RO-negative cells positively selected for CCR7 and excluded terminally differentiated effector memory CD45RA+ cells. Input material: naive CD8+ T cells sorted from blood. The receptors derive from a man under 40 in good health.

This chain uses TRBV9 with TRBJ2-7; D not certain. Germline V gene data show CDR1 as SGDLS and CDR2 as YYNGEE. The CDR3 consists of 15 residues. V was shortened by 0 bases and J by 5 bases, with 15 bases between the two germline ends. For the CDR3, the DNA is TGTGCCAGCAGCGTAGTTGGGTTAGCCATGGACGAGCAGTACTTC. Encoded protein: CASSVVGLAMDEQYF.

As to this clone: At the DNA level, this CDR3 is encoded by other sequences in the same sample as well. The chain carries TRBV9 and TRBJ1-1; no clear D gene. Germline CDR1 reads SGDLS; CDR2 reads YYNGEE. The CDR3 is 13 amino acids. V dropped 0 bases and J dropped 0 bases, with 3 bases sitting between them. The CDR3 is CASSVEVNTEAFF. The CDR3 nucleotides read TGTGCCAGCAGCGTAGAGGTGAACACTGAAGCTTTCTTT.

The J gene is TRBJ2-3, the V gene TRBV7-9; D uncertain. The V gene lost 10 bases and the J gene lost 0 bases, with 5 bases spanning the gap. The CDR3 has 11 amino acids. Germline values: CDR1 SEHNR, CDR2 FQNEAQ (reference sequence). DNA of the CDR3: TGTGCCACGGCTAGCACAGATACGCAGTATTTT. It specifies CATASTDTQYF.

The CDR3 sequence: CASSYTETATGELFF. The CDR3 DNA reads TGTGCCAGCAGCTATACAGAAACCGCGACCGGGGAGCTGTTTTTT. V is TRBV9 and J is TRBJ2-2; D unclear. CDR3 length: 15 amino acids. Between the trimmed V and J ends, which lost 4 bases and 5 bases, there was a span of 15 bases. CDR1 SGDLS and CDR2 YYNGEE come from the germline V gene.

This clone is a singleton in its sample. The chain combines TRBV6-6 with TRBJ2-1; TRBD1 matches 8 bases. The CDR3 covers 14 residues. CDR1 MNHNY and CDR2 SVGAGI come from the germline V gene (reference sequence). With V trimmed by 3 bases and J by 8 bases, 6 bases remained unmatched. The CDR3 protein is CASSYWTGNDEQFF. DNA for the CDR3: TGTGCCAGCAGTTATTGGACAGGGAACGATGAGCAGTTCTTC.

This chain links TRBV5-1 with TRBJ2-7; D perhaps matches TRBD1 (6 bases). The length of the CDR3 is 13 residues. With 3 bases removed from V and 2 bases from J, the gap between germline ends came to 9 bases. Germline V lookup: CDR1 SGHRS, CDR2 YFSETQ. DNA of the CDR3: TGCGCCAGCAGCTATACAGGGACCTACGAGCAGTACTTC. Its translation is CASSYTGTYEQYF. Filled out from reference TRBV5-1 and TRBJ2-7, the complete variable domain reads KAGVTQTPRYLIKTRGQQVTLSCSPISGHRSVSWYQQTPGQGLQFLFEYFSETQRNKGNFPGRFSGRQFSNSRSEMNVSTLELGDSALYLCASSYTGTYEQYFGPGTRLTVT.

The V and J genes are TRBV5-8 and TRBJ1-5, with D tentatively TRBD1 (6 bases). Between the trimmed V and J ends, which lost 7 bases and 6 bases, there was a span of 14 bases. From germline, CDR1 is SGHTS and CDR2 YDEGEE. CDR3 size: 13 residues. The CDR3 DNA follows: TGTGCCAGCGGTGCGGGGGCGCGTCAGCCCCAGCATTTT. Its translation: CASGAGARQPQHF.

This clone was detected once. The rearrangement joins TRBV6-1 to TRBJ2-5; D may be TRBD2 (7 bases). V was clipped by 2 bases and J by 4 bases, with 23 bases between them. The CDR3 totals 18 residues. Per the germline V gene, CDR1 is MNHNS and CDR2 is SASEGT. Written as DNA, the CDR3 is TGTGCCAGCAGTGAAACAGGGAGGGATCTACCCGAAGGAGAGACCCAGTACTTC. Its translation is CASSETGRDLPEGETQYF.

The chain carries TRBV6-6 and TRBJ2-7, with D uncertain. Trimming left V 1 base short and J 3 bases short, with 10 bases between. This CDR3 region has 14 residues. Looked up from germline, CDR1 is MNHNY and CDR2 is SVGAGI (reference sequence). CDR3 amino acids: CASSYLPSSYEQYF. The CDR3 nucleotides are TGTGCCAGCAGTTACTTGCCCAGTAGCTACGAGCAGTACTTC.

The rearrangement joins TRBV13 to TRBJ2-2; D possibly corresponds to TRBD1 (5 bases). Per germline, CDR1 PRHDT and CDR2 FYEKMQ (reference sequence). With 0 bases removed from V and 7 bases from J, the gap between germline ends came to 9 bases. This CDR3 comprises 14 residues. In nucleotides, the CDR3 is TGTGCCAGCAGCTTAGGCCTCCAGGGCGGGGAGCTGTTTTTT. Its protein product is CASSLGLQGGELFF.

This clone was seen only once. In DNA form, the CDR3 reads TGCGCCAGCAGCTTGGGAGGGGAAGGCTACACCTTC. The encoded protein is CASSLGGEGYTF. The chain uses TRBV5-1 and TRBJ1-2, with D perhaps TRBD1 (5 bases). V lost 0 bases, J lost 8 bases, and 8 bases lay in between. Looked up from germline, CDR1 is SGHRS and CDR2 is YFSETQ. The CDR3 extends over 12 amino acids.

The chain employs TRBV27 and TRBJ2-1; a possible D gene is TRBD2 (5 bases). V lost 8 bases to trimming and J lost 8 bases, with 10 bases between them. Looked up from germline, CDR1 is MNHEY and CDR2 is SMNVEV (reference sequence). This CDR3 has 11 residues. CDR3 in DNA: TGTGCCAGCTCTAAGAGGGATGAGCAGTTCTTC. Translation: CASSKRDEQFF.

As to this clone: A far larger clone is just one base off, so this is likely a read error. V is TRBV27 and J is TRBJ2-2; 7 nucleotides align to TRBD1. V shed 5 bases and J 4 bases; nucleotides not matched to a gene: 1. Looked up from germline, CDR1 is MNHEY and CDR2 is SMNVEV (reference sequence). The CDR3 is made up of 13 amino acids. CDR3 DNA sequence: TGTGCCAGCAGTGACAGGGTCACCGGGGAGCTGTTTTTT. It translates to CASSDRVTGELFF.

The J gene is TRBJ1-5, the V gene TRBV27; D possibly corresponds to TRBD1 (6 bases). V gave up 5 bases and J gave up 5 bases, with 13 bases separating them. The germline V gene encodes CDR1 MNHEY and CDR2 SMNVEV (reference sequence). This CDR3 is 14 amino acids long. In nucleotides, the CDR3 is TGTGCCAGCAGTCCCCGGGACATTTATCAGCCCCAGCATTTT. It yields the protein CASSPRDIYQPQHF.

The rearrangement uses TRBV7-6 and TRBJ1-3; no reliable D call. Germline CDR1 and CDR2: SGHVS and FNYEAQ. Trimming shortened V by 5 bases and J by 5 bases, and 10 bases separated the two germline ends. The CDR3 runs to 13 residues. CDR3 loop: CASSPKLRNTIYF. The CDR3 DNA sequence: TGTGCCAGCAGCCCAAAGTTGAGAAACACCATATATTTT.

The rearrangement joins TRBV28 to TRBJ2-5; D remains unclear. The CDR3 has 12 residues. Germline assignment: CDR1 MDHEN and CDR2 SYDVKM. V was trimmed by 6 bases and J by 2 bases, leaving 7 bases between them. CDR3 in amino acids: CASRGWQETQYF. In nucleotides, the CDR3 is TGTGCCAGCAGGGGGTGGCAAGAGACCCAGTACTTC. Filled out from reference TRBV28 and TRBJ2-5, the complete variable domain reads DVKVTQSSRYLVKRTGEKVFLECVQDMDHENMFWYRQDPGLGLRLIYFSYDVKMKEKGDIPEGYSVSREKKERFSLILESASTNQTSMYLCASRGWQETQYFGPGTRLLVL.

V gene TRBV7-8 combines with J gene TRBJ2-1, with D possibly being TRBD2 (6 bases). CDR1 is SGHVS, CDR2 FQNEAQ, per germline. The CDR3 is made up of 20 amino acids. V dropped 5 bases and J dropped 7 bases, with 33 bases sitting between them. The CDR3 spells CASSALGVAEPLGGYNEQFF. CDR3 bases: TGTGCCAGCAGCGCATTGGGAGTAGCGGAGCCACTTGGGGGTTATAATGAGCAGTTCTTC.

The CDR3 DNA sequence: TGTGCCAGCAGTTTATTCGCGGGAGTTAGCAATGAGCAGTTCTTC. Encoded protein: CASSLFAGVSNEQFF. This chain joins TRBV27 and TRBJ2-1; 7 bases agree with TRBD2. J was trimmed by 6 bases and V by 1 base; bases with no gene match: 6. The germline V gene has CDR1 MNHEY and CDR2 SMNVEV (reference sequence). This CDR3 region has 15 residues.

The J gene is TRBJ2-3, the V gene TRBV19; a weak D match, TRBD2 (7 bases). Between the trimmed V and J ends, which lost 7 bases and 4 bases, there was a span of 12 bases. The CDR3 contains 13 residues. Looked up from germline, CDR1 is LNHDA and CDR2 is SQIVND (reference sequence). The DNA of the CDR3 is TGTGCCAGTAATACGGGGGGCGCAGATACGCAGTATTTT. Its translation: CASNTGGADTQYF.

This clone has a single count. The chain joins TRBV7-9 to TRBJ2-3; tentative D call: TRBD2 (5 bases). V lost 9 bases and J lost 0, with 16 bases in between. This CDR3 contains 15 residues. The germline V gene encodes CDR1 SEHNR and CDR2 FQNEAQ (reference sequence). The CDR3 DNA reads TGTGCCAGTAGTAGCGAGGGTCCCAGCACAGATACGCAGTATTTT. Translation: CASSSEGPSTDTQYF.

The V and J genes are TRBV28 and TRBJ1-5, with 9 bases aligning to TRBD1. The germline CDR1 and CDR2 sequences are MDHEN and SYDVKM. This CDR3 region has 15 residues. Germline trimming cut 2 bases from V and 4 bases from J; bases unmatched to any gene: 3. CDR3 DNA sequence: TGTGCCAGCAGTTTAAACAGGGGGCGAAATCAGCCCCAGCATTTT. Translation gives CASSLNRGRNQPQHF.

V gene TRBV7-9 combines with J gene TRBJ2-3, with TRBD1 identical over 7 bases. Germline lookup yields CDR1 SEHNR and CDR2 FQNEAQ (reference sequence). The CDR3 consists of 14 residues. With 5 bases clipped from V and 6 bases from J, the junction kept 8 bases outside the gene matches. CDR3 sequence: CASSAGGAEDTQYF. DNA of the CDR3: TGTGCCAGCAGCGCAGGGGGAGCGGAGGATACGCAGTATTTT.